This TCR beta chain was identified during a study of a mutant IDH1 vaccine in newly diagnosed glioma. Study-wide context: Vaccination began 4-6 weeks post radiotherapy alone, or with temozolomide cycles. Averaging approximately 40 years of age, treated patients were around 60% male and 37.5% female. Before enrollment, patients got radiotherapy alone, temozolomide alone, or mostly the combination. Findings of the study overall: Among all patients, vaccine-induced immune responses occurred in around 95%.

Using immunoSEQ multiplex PCR, the repertoire was profiled, and TCRdb retains in-frame clones only, with some absent. Of roughly 40,000 clones detected, 91% appear once; the ten largest clones hold around 3%. Regarding this clone: Its target is not known. A junction end diverges from the germline sequence, so it may reflect a read error.

Germline CDR1 and CDR2: SGHTA and FQGNSA. This CDR3 is 15 amino acids long. Time point reported: week 5, during vaccination. All doses held 300 ug of mutant IDH1 20-mer peptide, with topical imiquimod. The gene calls are TRBV7-2 and TRBJ2-3; the match to TRBD1 covers 8 bases. The TCR was taken from a man over 45 with glioma. Here the sequenced sample was PBMCs, taken from a glioma patient whose treatment included an IDH1 peptide vaccine. The CDR3 region has the DNA TGTGCCGGCAGCCGCGAAACAGGGGGACTAGATACGCAGTATTTT. The encoded protein is CAGSRETGGLDTQYF. The entire variable domain, with the rest obtained from reference TRBV7-2 and TRBJ2-3, is as follows: GAGVSQSPSNKVTEKGKDVELRCDPISGHTALYWYRQSLGQGLEFLIYFQGNSAPDKSGLPSDRFSAERTGGSVSTLTIQRTQQEDSAVYLCAGSRETGGLDTQYFGPGTRLTVL.